This T cell receptor (beta chain) emerged from a study of T cell changes during pregnancy in multiple sclerosis. Trimming removed 5 bases from V and 6 bases from J, with 14 bases in between. In germline, CDR1 is LGHNT, CDR2 FRNRAP. The CDR3 extends over 14 amino acids. Measured with immunoSEQ multiplex PCR; TCRdb has only the in-frame clones, and not every one. This sample has fewer than 65,000 clones, with 90% found just once. The sample was peripheral blood, taken in the first trimester of pregnancy. The chain combines TRBV12-5 with TRBJ1-5; perhaps TRBD1 as D (5 bases). The receptor was isolated from a female donor in good health, enrolled as a control in a pregnancy study. CDR3 nucleotides: TGTGCTAGTGGTGGACATCCCTGGAGTCAGCCCCAGCATTTT. Protein sequence: CASGGHPWSQPQHF.